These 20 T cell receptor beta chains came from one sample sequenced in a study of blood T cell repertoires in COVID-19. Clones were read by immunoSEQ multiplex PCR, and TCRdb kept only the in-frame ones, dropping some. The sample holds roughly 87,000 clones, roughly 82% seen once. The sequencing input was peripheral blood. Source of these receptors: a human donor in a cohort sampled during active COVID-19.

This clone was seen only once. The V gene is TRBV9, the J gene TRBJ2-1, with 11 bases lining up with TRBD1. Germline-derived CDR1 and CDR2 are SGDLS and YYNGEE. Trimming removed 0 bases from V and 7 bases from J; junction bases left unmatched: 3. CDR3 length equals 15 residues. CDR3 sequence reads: CASSVEGQGVNEQFF. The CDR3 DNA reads TGTGCCAGCAGCGTAGAGGGACAGGGGGTAAATGAGCAGTTCTTC.

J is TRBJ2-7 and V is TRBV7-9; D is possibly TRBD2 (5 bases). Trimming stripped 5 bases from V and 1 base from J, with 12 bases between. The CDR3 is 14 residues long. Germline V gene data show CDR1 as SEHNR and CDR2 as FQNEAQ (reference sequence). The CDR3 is CASSPPSSSYEQYF. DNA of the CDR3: TGTGCCAGCAGCCCCCCTAGCAGTTCCTACGAGCAGTACTTC.

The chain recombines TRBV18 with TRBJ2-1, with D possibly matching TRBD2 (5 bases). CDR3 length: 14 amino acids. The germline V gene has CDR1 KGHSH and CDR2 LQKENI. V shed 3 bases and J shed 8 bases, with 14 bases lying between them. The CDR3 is CASSPLSGLDEQFF. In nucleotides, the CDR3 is TGTGCCAGCTCACCCTTAAGCGGTCTCGATGAGCAGTTCTTC.

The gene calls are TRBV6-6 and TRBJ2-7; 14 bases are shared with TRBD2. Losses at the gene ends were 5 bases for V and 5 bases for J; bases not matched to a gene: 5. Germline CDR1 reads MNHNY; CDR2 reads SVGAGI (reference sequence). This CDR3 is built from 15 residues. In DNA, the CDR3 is TGTGCCAGCAGTCAGGGGACTAGCGGGAGCCACGAGCAGTACTTC. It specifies CASSQGTSGSHEQYF.

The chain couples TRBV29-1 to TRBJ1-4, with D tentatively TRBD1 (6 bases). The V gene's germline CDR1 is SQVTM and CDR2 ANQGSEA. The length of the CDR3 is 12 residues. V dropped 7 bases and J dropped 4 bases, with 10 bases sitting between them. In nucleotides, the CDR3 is TGCAGCGCAAGACAGGATAATGAAAAACTGTTTTTT. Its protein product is CSARQDNEKLFF.

CDR3 coding DNA: TGTGCCAGCAGCTTAACTGGCTATGAGCAGTTCTTC. Amino acids: CASSLTGYEQFF. V gene TRBV7-3 combines with J gene TRBJ2-1; D ambiguous. The V end was cut by 0 bases, the J end by 8 bases, with 5 bases between. This CDR3 region has 12 residues. Germline lookup yields CDR1 SGHTA and CDR2 FQGTGA.

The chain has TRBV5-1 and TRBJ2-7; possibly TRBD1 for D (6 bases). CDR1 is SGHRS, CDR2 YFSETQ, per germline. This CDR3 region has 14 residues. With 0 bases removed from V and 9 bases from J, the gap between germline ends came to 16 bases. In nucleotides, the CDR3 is TGCGCCAGCAGCTTGGATCTGGGGGCAGAGGTGCAGTACTTC. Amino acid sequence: CASSLDLGAEVQYF.

As DNA, the CDR3 is TGTGCCAGCAGCAAACGGTTTTCCCAGGGGGATGGGTCCACTGAAGCTTTCTTT. It yields the protein CASSKRFSQGDGSTEAFF. The V call is TRBV21-1, the J call TRBJ1-1; the table's D gene call, TRBD1, was not cross checked with the DNA. TRBV21-1 corresponds to a pseudogene. The CDR3 totals 18 residues.

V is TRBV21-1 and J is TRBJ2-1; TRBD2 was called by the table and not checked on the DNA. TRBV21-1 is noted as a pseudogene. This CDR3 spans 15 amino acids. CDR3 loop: CASSTPGEGTHEQFF. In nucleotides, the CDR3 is TGTGCCAGCAGCACTCCAGGGGAGGGGACTCATGAGCAGTTCTTC.

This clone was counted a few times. The CDR3 nucleotides read TGTGCCAGCAGCTTAGATGGCCGGGGGGGGAACACTGAAGCTTTCTTT. It is translated as CASSLDGRGGNTEAFF. The chain is built from TRBV11-3 and TRBJ1-1, with D perhaps matching TRBD1 (5 bases). Germline CDR1 and CDR2: SGHNT and YENEEA. The CDR3 has 16 amino acids. V lost 0 bases, J lost 1 base, and 12 bases lay in between.

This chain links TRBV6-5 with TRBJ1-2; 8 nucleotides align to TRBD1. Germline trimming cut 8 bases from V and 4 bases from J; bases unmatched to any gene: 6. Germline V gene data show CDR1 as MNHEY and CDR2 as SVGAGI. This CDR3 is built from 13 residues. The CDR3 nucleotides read TGTGCCAGCCGGACAGGGTTCAGCTATGGCTACACCTTC. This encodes CASRTGFSYGYTF.

The CDR3 DNA reads as TGTGCCAGCAGCTTAGGGGCAGCAGCTAATGAAAAACTGTTTTTT. Translated: CASSLGAAANEKLFF. The chain has TRBV7-9 and TRBJ1-4; D remains unclear. Germline V gene lookup returns CDR1 SEHNR and CDR2 FQNEAQ (reference sequence). The CDR3 extends over 15 amino acids. V gave up 1 base and J gave up 3 bases, with 9 bases separating them.

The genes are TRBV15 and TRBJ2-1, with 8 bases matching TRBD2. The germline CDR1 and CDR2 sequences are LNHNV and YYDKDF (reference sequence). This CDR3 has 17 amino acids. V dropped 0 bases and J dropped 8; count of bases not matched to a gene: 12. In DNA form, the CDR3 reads TGTGCCACCAGCAGAGAAGGCTTCGCGGGAGGATCAGATGAGCAGTTCTTC. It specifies CATSREGFAGGSDEQFF.

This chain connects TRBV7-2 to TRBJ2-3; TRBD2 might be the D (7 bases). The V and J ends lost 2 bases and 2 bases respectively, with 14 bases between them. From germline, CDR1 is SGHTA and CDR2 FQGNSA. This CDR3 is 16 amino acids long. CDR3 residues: CASSLFAGASTDTQYF. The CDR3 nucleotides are TGTGCCAGCAGCTTATTTGCGGGGGCCTCCACAGATACGCAGTATTTT. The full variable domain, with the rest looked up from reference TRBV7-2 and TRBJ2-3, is GAGVSQSPSNKVTEKGKDVELRCDPISGHTALYWYRQSLGQGLEFLIYFQGNSAPDKSGLPSDRFSAERTGGSVSTLTIQRTQQEDSAVYLCASSLFAGASTDTQYFGPGTRLTVL.

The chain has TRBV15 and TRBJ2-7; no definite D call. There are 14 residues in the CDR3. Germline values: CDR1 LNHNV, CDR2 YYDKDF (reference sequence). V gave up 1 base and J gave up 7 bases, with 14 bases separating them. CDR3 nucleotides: TGTGCCACCAGCAGAGCCCGGTCCCCTTGGGAGCAGTACTTC. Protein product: CATSRARSPWEQYF.

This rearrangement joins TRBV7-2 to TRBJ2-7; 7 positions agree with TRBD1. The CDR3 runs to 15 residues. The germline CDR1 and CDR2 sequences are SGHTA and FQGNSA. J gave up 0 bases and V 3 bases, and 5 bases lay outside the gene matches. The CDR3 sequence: CASSLTGQNSYEQYF. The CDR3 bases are TGTGCCAGCAGCTTGACGGGACAGAACTCCTACGAGCAGTACTTC.

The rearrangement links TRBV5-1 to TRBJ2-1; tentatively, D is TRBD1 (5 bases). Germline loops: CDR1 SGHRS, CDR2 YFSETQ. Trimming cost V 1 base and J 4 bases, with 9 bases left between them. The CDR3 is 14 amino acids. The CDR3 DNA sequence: TGCGCCAGCAGCTTGACGACAGATTACAATGAGCAGTTCTTC. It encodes CASSLTTDYNEQFF.

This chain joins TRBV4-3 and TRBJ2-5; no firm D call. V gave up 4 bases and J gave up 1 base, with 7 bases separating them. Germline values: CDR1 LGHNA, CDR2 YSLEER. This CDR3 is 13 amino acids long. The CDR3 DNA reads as TGCGCCAGCAGCCTTGACACCCAAGAGACCCAGTACTTC. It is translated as CASSLDTQETQYF.

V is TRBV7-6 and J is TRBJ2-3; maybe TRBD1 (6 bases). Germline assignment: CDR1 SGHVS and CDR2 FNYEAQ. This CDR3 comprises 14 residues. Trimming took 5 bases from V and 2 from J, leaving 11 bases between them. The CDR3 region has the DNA TGTGCCAGCAGCCAAGGGGGAATCACAGATACGCAGTATTTT. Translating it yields CASSQGGITDTQYF.

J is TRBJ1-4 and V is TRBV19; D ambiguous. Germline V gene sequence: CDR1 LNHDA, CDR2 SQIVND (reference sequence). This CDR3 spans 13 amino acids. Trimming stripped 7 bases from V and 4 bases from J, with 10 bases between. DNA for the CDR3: TGTGCCAGTATGGTACAGAGTAATGAAAAACTGTTTTTT. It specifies CASMVQSNEKLFF.